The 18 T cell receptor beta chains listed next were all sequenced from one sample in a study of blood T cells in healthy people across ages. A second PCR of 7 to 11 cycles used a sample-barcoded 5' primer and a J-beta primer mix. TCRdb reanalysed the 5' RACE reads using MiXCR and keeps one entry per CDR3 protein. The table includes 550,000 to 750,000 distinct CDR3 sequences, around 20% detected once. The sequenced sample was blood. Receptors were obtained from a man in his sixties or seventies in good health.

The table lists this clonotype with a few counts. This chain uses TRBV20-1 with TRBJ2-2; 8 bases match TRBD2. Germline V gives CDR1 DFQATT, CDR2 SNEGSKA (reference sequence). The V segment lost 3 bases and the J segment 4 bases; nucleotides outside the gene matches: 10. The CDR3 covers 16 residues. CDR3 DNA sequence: TGCAGTGCTAGGCCCACGCCGGCGGGGGGCACCGGGGAGCTGTTTTTT. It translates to CSARPTPAGGTGELFF.

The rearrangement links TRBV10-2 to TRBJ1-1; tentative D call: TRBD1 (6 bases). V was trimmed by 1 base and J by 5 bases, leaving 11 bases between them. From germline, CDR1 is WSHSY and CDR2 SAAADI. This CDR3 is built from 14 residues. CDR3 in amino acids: CASSEFWGQTEAFF. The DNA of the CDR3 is TGCGCCAGCAGTGAGTTTTGGGGGCAAACTGAAGCTTTCTTT.

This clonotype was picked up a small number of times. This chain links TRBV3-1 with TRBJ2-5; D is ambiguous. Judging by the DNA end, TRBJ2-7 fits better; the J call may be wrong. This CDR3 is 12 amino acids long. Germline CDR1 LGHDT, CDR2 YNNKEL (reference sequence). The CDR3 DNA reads TGTGCCAGCAGCCAATTCCGGAGCGAGCAGTACTTC. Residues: CASSQFRSEQYF.

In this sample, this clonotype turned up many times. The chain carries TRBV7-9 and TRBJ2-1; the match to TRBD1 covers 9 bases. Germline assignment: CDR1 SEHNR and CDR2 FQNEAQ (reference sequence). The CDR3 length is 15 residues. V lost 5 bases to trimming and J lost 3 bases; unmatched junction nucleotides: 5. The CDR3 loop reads CASSKGQGDYNEQFF. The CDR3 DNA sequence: TGTGCCAGCAGCAAGGGACAGGGAGACTACAATGAGCAGTTCTTC.

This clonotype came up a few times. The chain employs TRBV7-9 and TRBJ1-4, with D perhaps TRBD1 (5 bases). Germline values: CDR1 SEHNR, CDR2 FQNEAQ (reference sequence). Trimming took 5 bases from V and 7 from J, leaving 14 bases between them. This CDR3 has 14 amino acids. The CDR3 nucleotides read TGTGCCAGCAGCATGGCAGGGAATTCTGAAAAACTGTTTTTT. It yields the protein CASSMAGNSEKLFF.

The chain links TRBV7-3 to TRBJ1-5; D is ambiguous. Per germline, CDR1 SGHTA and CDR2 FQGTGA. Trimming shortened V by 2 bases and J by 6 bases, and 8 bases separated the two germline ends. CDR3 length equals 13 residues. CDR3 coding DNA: TGTGCCAGCAGCTTATTGGAAGGTCAGCCCCAGCATTTT. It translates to CASSLLEGQPQHF.

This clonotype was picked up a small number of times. The DNA for the CDR3 is TGTGCCAGCAGCTTAGGACTAGCGGGAGTATACTACGAGCAGTACTTC. This sequence encodes CASSLGLAGVYYEQYF. The rearrangement links TRBV7-2 to TRBJ2-7; 12 nucleotides match TRBD2. Germline V gene sequence: CDR1 SGHTA, CDR2 FQGNSA. The CDR3 loop spans 16 amino acids. V shed 1 base and J 3 bases; nucleotides not matched to a gene: 4.

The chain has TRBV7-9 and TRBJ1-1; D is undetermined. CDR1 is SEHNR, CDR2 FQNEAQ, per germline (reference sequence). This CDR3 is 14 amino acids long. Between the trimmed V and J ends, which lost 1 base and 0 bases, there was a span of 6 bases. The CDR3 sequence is CASSLEVMNTEAFF. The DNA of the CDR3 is TGTGCCAGCAGCTTAGAGGTGATGAACACTGAAGCTTTCTTT.

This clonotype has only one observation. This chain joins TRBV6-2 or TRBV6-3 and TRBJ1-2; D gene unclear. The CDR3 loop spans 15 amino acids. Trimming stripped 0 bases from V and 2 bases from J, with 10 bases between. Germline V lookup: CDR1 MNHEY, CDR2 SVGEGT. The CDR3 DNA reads TGTGCCAGCAGTTACTCGCCAGGTTTAAACTATGGCTACACCTTC. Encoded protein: CASSYSPGLNYGYTF.

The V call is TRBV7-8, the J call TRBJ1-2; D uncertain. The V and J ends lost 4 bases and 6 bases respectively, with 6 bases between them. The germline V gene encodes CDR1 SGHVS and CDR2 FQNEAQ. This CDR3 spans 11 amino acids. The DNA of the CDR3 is TGTGCCAGCAGCTACCTCGATGGCTACACCTTC. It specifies CASSYLDGYTF.

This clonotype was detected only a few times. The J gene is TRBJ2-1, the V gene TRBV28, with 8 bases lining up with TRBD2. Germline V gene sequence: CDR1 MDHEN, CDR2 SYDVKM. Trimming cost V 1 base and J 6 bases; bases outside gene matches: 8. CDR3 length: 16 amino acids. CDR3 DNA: TGTGCCAGCAGTTTATCGGCAGGACTAGCCGGCAATGAGCAGTTCTTC. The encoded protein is CASSLSAGLAGNEQFF.

CDR3 loop: CASSGSGGFLAKNIQYF. The CDR3 DNA reads as TGTGCCAGCAGCGGATCAGGGGGATTTCTAGCCAAAAACATTCAGTACTTC. This chain links TRBV9 with TRBJ2-4; 7 nucleotides line up with TRBD1. Losses at the gene ends were 3 bases for V and 0 bases for J; bases not matched to a gene: 9. The CDR3 has 17 residues. The V gene's germline CDR1 is SGDLS and CDR2 YYNGEE.

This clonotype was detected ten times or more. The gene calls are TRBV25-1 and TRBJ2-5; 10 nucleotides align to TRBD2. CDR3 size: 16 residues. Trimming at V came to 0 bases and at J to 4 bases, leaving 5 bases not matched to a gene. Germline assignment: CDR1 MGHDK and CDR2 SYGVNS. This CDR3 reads CASSEYFSGRAETQYF. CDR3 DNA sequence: TGTGCCAGCAGTGAATATTTCAGCGGGAGGGCAGAGACCCAGTACTTC.

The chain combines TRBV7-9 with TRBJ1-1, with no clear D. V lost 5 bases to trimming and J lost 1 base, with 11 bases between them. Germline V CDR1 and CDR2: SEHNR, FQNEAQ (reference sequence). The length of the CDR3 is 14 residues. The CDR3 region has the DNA TGTGCCAGCAGCCGACGAAACACGAACACTGAAGCTTTCTTT. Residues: CASSRRNTNTEAFF. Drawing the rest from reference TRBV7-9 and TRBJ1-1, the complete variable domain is DTGVSQNPRHKITKRGQNVTFRCDPISEHNRLYWYRQTLGQGPEFLTYFQNEAQLEKSRLLSDRFSAERPKGSFSTLEIQRTEQGDSAMYLCASSRRNTNTEAFFGQGTRLTVV.

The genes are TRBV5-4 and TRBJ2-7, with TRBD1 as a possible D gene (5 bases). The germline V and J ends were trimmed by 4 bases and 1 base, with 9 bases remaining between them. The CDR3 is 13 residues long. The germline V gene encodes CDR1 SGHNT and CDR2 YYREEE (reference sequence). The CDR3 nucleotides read TGTGCCAGCAGCCCGGACAAGTCCTACGAGCAGTACTTC. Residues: CASSPDKSYEQYF.

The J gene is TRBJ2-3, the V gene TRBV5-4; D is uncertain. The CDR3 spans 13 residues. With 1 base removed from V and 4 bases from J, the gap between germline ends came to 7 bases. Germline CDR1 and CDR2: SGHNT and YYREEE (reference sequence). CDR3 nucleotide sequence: TGTGCCAGCAGCTTGCGGGCTTCAGATACGCAGTATTTT. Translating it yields CASSLRASDTQYF.

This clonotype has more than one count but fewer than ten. The chain's CDR3 is CASSLKGQVVQETQYF. As DNA, the CDR3 is TGCGCCAGCAGCCTAAAGGGACAGGTAGTCCAAGAGACCCAGTACTTC. The genes are TRBV5-1 and TRBJ2-5; 8 bases align to TRBD1. CDR1 SGHRS and CDR2 YFSETQ come from the germline V gene. V lost 4 bases and J lost 1; bases outside the gene matches: 9. There are 16 residues in the CDR3. Combining the CDR3 with reference TRBV5-1 and TRBJ2-5 gives the whole variable domain KAGVTQTPRYLIKTRGQQVTLSCSPISGHRSVSWYQQTPGQGLQFLFEYFSETQRNKGNFPGRFSGRQFSNSRSEMNVSTLELGDSALYLCASSLKGQVVQETQYFGPGTRLLVL.

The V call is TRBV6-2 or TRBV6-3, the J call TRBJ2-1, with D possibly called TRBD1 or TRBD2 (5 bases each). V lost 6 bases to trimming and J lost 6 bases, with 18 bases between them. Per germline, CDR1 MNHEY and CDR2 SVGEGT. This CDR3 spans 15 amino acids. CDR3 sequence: CASSSLRDGTNEQFF. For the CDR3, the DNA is TGTGCCAGCAGCTCCCTTAGGGACGGAACCAATGAGCAGTTCTTC.